The 6 T cell receptor beta chains presented below share a single source sample, sequenced in a study of blood T cell repertoires in COVID-19. Profiling relied on immunoSEQ multiplex PCR, and the TCRdb table lists in-frame clones only, not all of them. Of tens of thousands of clones in the sample, around 86% were seen once. The sample taken for sequencing was peripheral blood. The receptors here all came from a woman between 55 and 75 years old with acute or convalescent COVID-19.

The chain combines TRBV12-3 or TRBV12-4 with TRBJ1-2; 7 positions agree with TRBD1. V dropped 6 bases and J dropped 7; count of bases not matched to a gene: 5. The CDR3 has 12 residues. CDR3 in amino acids: CASSQGVAGYTF. In DNA, the CDR3 is TGTGCCAGCAGCCAGGGGGTCGCTGGCTACACCTTC.

The chain uses TRBV20-1 and TRBJ2-1, with D perhaps matching TRBD2 (6 bases). Trimming cost V 6 bases and J 5 bases, with 17 bases left between them. In germline, CDR1 is DFQATT, CDR2 SNEGSKA (reference sequence). The CDR3 contains 14 residues. The DNA of the CDR3 is TGCAGTGCGAGTGAGGAGGGACGGGACAATGAGCAGTTCTTC. Amino acid sequence: CSASEEGRDNEQFF.

This chain connects TRBV7-9 to TRBJ2-3; D gene unclear. The end of the DNA is better explained by TRBJ1-5, so the J call may be wrong. Germline assignment: CDR1 SEHNR and CDR2 FQNEAQ (reference sequence). CDR3 length: 13 residues. The CDR3 is CASSEDQRSTQHF. CDR3 bases: TGTGCCAGCAGCGAAGATCAGAGGAGTACGCAGCATTTT.

This clone was found a few times. The chain employs TRBV6-5 and TRBJ1-1, with D possibly matching TRBD1 (5 bases). Germline V CDR1 and CDR2: MNHEY, SVGAGI. CDR3 length: 16 residues. Trimming removed 0 bases from V and 3 bases from J, with 14 bases in between. CDR3 protein: CASSYSLTEGDTEAFF. CDR3 coding DNA: TGTGCCAGCAGTTACTCTTTGACGGAAGGGGACACTGAAGCTTTCTTT.

V usage is TRBV7-9 and J usage is TRBJ1-6; a possible D gene is TRBD1 (5 bases). Germline values: CDR1 SEHNR, CDR2 FQNEAQ (reference sequence). CDR3 length equals 15 residues. Trimming took off 5 bases at V and 6 bases at J, with 14 bases between the two ends. DNA of the CDR3: TGTGCCAGCAGCCCCTCAGGGTCTACTAATTCACCCCTCCACTTT. Residues: CASSPSGSTNSPLHF.

The gene calls are TRBV19 and TRBJ1-5; TRBD1 might be the D (6 bases). This CDR3 comprises 16 residues. V was trimmed by 6 bases and J by 3 bases, leaving 18 bases between them. Germline V gene sequence: CDR1 LNHDA, CDR2 SQIVND (reference sequence). In DNA form, the CDR3 reads TGTGCCAGTAGCCCCGCGAAGGGGGGGTTCAATCAGCCCCAGCATTTT. This sequence encodes CASSPAKGGFNQPQHF.